This T cell receptor (delta chain) appears in the sequencing data of a study of gammadelta T cells in human blood (dated by TCRdb to between 2020 and 2021). Study-wide conclusions, independent of this receptor: According to the study, polyclonal expansion of innate gamma-delta T cells right after birth appeared to be driven by microbial exposure.

Looking up the germline V gene yields CDR1 GEAIGNYY and CDR2 EKD. The CDR3 starts with the cysteine, ends with the phenylalanine, and has 20 residues. Only the CDR3 DNA stays, 60 bases, in frame from base 1. This clone was seen a few times. What antigen it recognizes has not been identified. A single base is all that separates this from a far larger clone, so a read error is likely. The library was obtained by RT-PCR. Reads for this sample came from an Illumina MiSeq. After TCRdb called clones again from the public reads with CATT, rows with identical DNA were merged. The sample table holds 500 or so delta-chain clones, of which 45% to 70% were seen once. Clones ranked in the top ten supply around 56% of the sample.

The chain is made from TRDV2 and TRDJ3, with 8 bases matching TRDD3. Sequenced sample: non-Vgamma9Vdelta2 gamma-delta T cells from fetal blood. The receptor comes from a human fetus. The base sequence is TGTGCCTGTGGCACCGAGCGGGGGGATATCAGCTCCTGGGACACCCGACAGATGTTTTTC. This encodes CACGTERGDISSWDTRQMFF.